Below, 20 T cell receptor beta chains from the same sample are listed, as sequenced in a study of blood T cell repertoires in COVID-19. Measured with immunoSEQ multiplex PCR; TCRdb has only the in-frame clones, and not every one. Of over 120,000 clones in the sample, 78% were seen once. Material for sequencing was peripheral blood. The receptors come from a woman aged 60-75 years with acute or convalescent COVID-19.

The V call is TRBV12-3 or TRBV12-4, the J call TRBJ2-7; maybe TRBD2 (6 bases). The V end was cut by 3 bases, the J end by 2 bases, with 8 bases between. CDR3 length: 13 residues. The CDR3 DNA follows: TGTGCCAGCAGTTTGGGCGGGACCTACGAGCAGTACTTC. Its protein product is CASSLGGTYEQYF.

The chain uses TRBV18 and TRBJ2-7; D uncertain. V lost 2 bases to trimming and J lost 0 bases, with 8 bases between them. CDR3 size: 14 residues. The germline V gene encodes CDR1 KGHSH and CDR2 LQKENI. The CDR3, as DNA: TGTGCCAGCTCACCAGTTCCGCGCTCCTACGAGCAGTACTTC. This translates into CASSPVPRSYEQYF. The full variable domain, in which reference TRBV18 and TRBJ2-7 provide the parts outside the CDR3, is NAGVMQNPRHLVRRRGQEARLRCSPMKGHSHVYWYRQLPEEGLKFMVYLQKENIIDESGMPKERFSAEFPKEGPSILRIQQVVRGDSAAYFCASSPVPRSYEQYFGPGTRLTVT.

The V gene is TRBV7-9, the J gene TRBJ2-3; 10 bases are a match to TRBD2. This CDR3 is 15 amino acids long. J was trimmed by 6 bases and V by 4 bases; bases with no gene match: 7. CDR1 SEHNR and CDR2 FQNEAQ come from the germline V gene (reference sequence). The DNA of the CDR3 is TGTGCCAGCAGCTCCCCAGTTAGCGGGGGGGATACGCAGTATTTT. It is translated as CASSSPVSGGDTQYF. The variable domain in full, with the rest retrieved from reference TRBV7-9 and TRBJ2-3, is DTGVSQNPRHKITKRGQNVTFRCDPISEHNRLYWYRQTLGQGPEFLTYFQNEAQLEKSRLLSDRFSAERPKGSFSTLEIQRTEQGDSAMYLCASSSPVSGGDTQYFGPGTRLTVL.

The CDR3 protein is CASSLAVLQGREQYF. The CDR3 DNA is TGCGCCAGCAGCTTGGCGGTCTTACAGGGGCGCGAGCAGTACTTC. V and J are TRBV5-1 and TRBJ2-7; 7 bases agree with TRBD1. The ends lost 0 bases at V and 6 bases at J; junction bases unmatched: 9. The CDR3 is made up of 15 amino acids. Germline V gene sequence: CDR1 SGHRS, CDR2 YFSETQ.

The V call is TRBV9, the J call TRBJ2-1; no definite D call. Germline assignment: CDR1 SGDLS and CDR2 YYNGEE. The CDR3 sequence is 17 residues long. Trimming pared 0 bases from V and 9 bases from J, leaving 22 bases between. The CDR3 DNA reads as TGTGCCAGCAGCGTAGGAGGCAAGGCCCTCCTCCGACCTGAGCAGTTCTTC. It yields the protein CASSVGGKALLRPEQFF.

The chain couples TRBV3-1 (or the pseudogene TRBV3-2) to TRBJ2-7; tentatively, D is TRBD1 (6 bases). Germline V gene lookup returns CDR1 LGHDT and CDR2 YNNKEL (reference sequence). V lost 3 bases, J lost 2 bases, and 14 bases lay in between. The CDR3 runs 15 residues. The CDR3 DNA follows: TGTGCCAGCAGCCATAGGACAGACCACGCCTACGAGCAGTACTTC. Its protein is CASSHRTDHAYEQYF.

This chain joins TRBV28 and TRBJ2-1, with TRBD2 matching 10 bases. The CDR3 runs 14 residues. V lost 8 bases and J lost 3; bases outside the gene matches: 4. CDR1 is MDHEN and CDR2 is SYDVKM in the germline V gene. Here the CDR3 DNA reads TGTGCCAGCCAGCGGACTAGCGGCTACAATGAGCAGTTCTTC. Its translation: CASQRTSGYNEQFF. Full variable domain (outside the CDR3, taken from reference TRBV28 and TRBJ2-1): DVKVTQSSRYLVKRTGEKVFLECVQDMDHENMFWYRQDPGLGLRLIYFSYDVKMKEKGDIPEGYSVSREKKERFSLILESASTNQTSMYLCASQRTSGYNEQFFGPGTRLTVL.

The chain employs TRBV30 and TRBJ2-5; weak D call: TRBD1 (5 bases). Per germline, CDR1 GTSNPN and CDR2 SVGIG (reference sequence). V gave up 3 bases and J gave up 4 bases, with 18 bases separating them. This CDR3 has 15 amino acids. CDR3 sequence reads: CAWRTDTSRGETQYF. The CDR3 DNA reads TGTGCCTGGAGAACGGACACCTCGAGAGGAGAGACCCAGTACTTC.

This chain joins TRBV24-1 and TRBJ2-1, with TRBD1 as a possible D gene (5 bases). V lost 5 bases and J 1 base, leaving 17 bases between the germline ends. This CDR3 has 17 amino acids. From germline, CDR1 is KGHDR and CDR2 SFDVKD. CDR3 sequence reads: CATSGPREKTSYNEQFF. DNA for the CDR3: TGTGCCACCAGTGGCCCCAGGGAAAAAACTTCCTACAATGAGCAGTTCTTC.

The chain joins TRBV2 to TRBJ2-5, with D perhaps TRBD1 (5 bases). Germline lookup yields CDR1 SNHLY and CDR2 FYNNEI. Trimming stripped 6 bases from V and 3 bases from J, with 17 bases between. The CDR3 spans 15 residues. The DNA of the CDR3 is TGTGCCAGCAGCCTTCGACAGTCTTCGGAAGAGACCCAGTACTTC. It yields the protein CASSLRQSSEETQYF.

J is TRBJ1-6 and V is TRBV15; 7 nucleotides line up with TRBD1. The length of the CDR3 is 15 residues. CDR1 is LNHNV and CDR2 is YYDKDF in the germline V gene (reference sequence). V trimming: 5 bases; J trimming: 7 bases; junction bases outside the gene matches: 8. CDR3 loop: CATSEDTGANSPLHF. CDR3 coding DNA: TGTGCCACCAGCGAGGATACAGGGGCAAATTCACCCCTCCACTTT. Supplemented by reference TRBV15 and TRBJ1-6, the full variable domain reads DAMVIQNPRYQVTQFGKPVTLSCSQTLNHNVMYWYQQKSSQAPKLLFHYYDKDFNNEADTPDNFQSRRPNTSFCFLDIRSPGLGDTAMYLCATSEDTGANSPLHFGNGTRLTVT.

The rearrangement uses TRBV28 and TRBJ2-2; maybe TRBD1 (6 bases). Germline lookup yields CDR1 MDHEN and CDR2 SYDVKM. With 5 bases removed from V and 0 bases from J, the gap between germline ends came to 10 bases. The CDR3 loop spans 15 amino acids. CDR3: CASSPGTTNTGELFF. CDR3 bases: TGTGCCAGCAGTCCCGGGACAACGAACACCGGGGAGCTGTTTTTT. Together with reference TRBV28 and TRBJ2-2, the CDR3 gives the full variable domain: DVKVTQSSRYLVKRTGEKVFLECVQDMDHENMFWYRQDPGLGLRLIYFSYDVKMKEKGDIPEGYSVSREKKERFSLILESASTNQTSMYLCASSPGTTNTGELFFGEGSRLTVL.

The rearrangement joins TRBV6-1 to TRBJ2-7, with a weak D call TRBD2 (7 bases). CDR1 is MNHNS and CDR2 is SASEGT in the germline V gene. V gave up 3 bases and J gave up 3 bases, with 18 bases separating them. The CDR3 loop spans 16 amino acids. CDR3 nucleotides: TGTGCCAGCAGTGATCTCCTGGGGGGGCGCGGCTACGAGCAGTACTTC. Its translation is CASSDLLGGRGYEQYF.

The chain joins TRBV29-1 to TRBJ2-1; 10 bases map to TRBD2. Germline V gives CDR1 SQVTM, CDR2 ANQGSEA. The CDR3 runs 17 residues. V gave up 5 bases and J gave up 4 bases; unmatched junction bases: 14. The CDR3 DNA reads TGCAGCGTTTTTCCACCTGACGGACTAGCGGAATACAATGAGCAGTTCTTC. The encoded protein is CSVFPPDGLAEYNEQFF.

This clone was observed a few times. The chain's CDR3 is CASGPRDFSYEQYF. CDR3 sequence (DNA): TGCGCCAGCGGCCCCCGGGACTTCTCATACGAGCAGTACTTC. The V call is TRBV5-1, the J call TRBJ2-7, with a possible D match to TRBD2 (6 bases). The V gene lost 7 bases and the J gene lost 4 bases, with 18 bases spanning the gap. Per germline, CDR1 SGHRS and CDR2 YFSETQ. This CDR3 has 14 residues.

The V gene is TRBV11-2, the J gene TRBJ2-1; D is unclear. Germline lookup yields CDR1 SGHAT and CDR2 FQNNGV. This CDR3 is 13 amino acids long. Trimming shortened V by 6 bases and J by 8 bases, and 14 bases separated the two germline ends. The CDR3 here is CASRHGYSYEQFF. The CDR3 DNA sequence: TGTGCCAGCAGACATGGATATAGCTATGAGCAGTTCTTC.

Concerning this clone itself: The same CDR3 can be traced to other DNA sequences in this sample. The chain carries TRBV30 and TRBJ2-3, with 9 bases aligning to TRBD2. Trimming cost V 3 bases and J 5 bases; bases outside gene matches: 6. CDR3 size: 14 residues. Germline CDR1 and CDR2: GTSNPN and SVGIG (reference sequence). CDR3 sequence: CAWSLAGAIDTQYF. The CDR3 nucleotides are TGTGCCTGGAGCTTAGCGGGAGCGATAGATACGCAGTATTTT.

V is TRBV5-8 and J is TRBJ2-1, with 9 bases aligning to TRBD2. The ends lost 1 base at V and 6 bases at J; junction bases unmatched: 5. There are 15 residues in the CDR3. Germline V gives CDR1 SGHTS, CDR2 YDEGEE. The CDR3 protein is CASSLISGSTNEQFF. CDR3 nucleotide sequence: TGTGCCAGCAGCTTGATTAGCGGGAGTACCAATGAGCAGTTCTTC. The full variable domain, completed using reference TRBV5-8 and TRBJ2-1, is EAGVTQSPTHLIKTRGQQATLRCSPISGHTSVYWYQQALGLGLQFLLWYDEGEERNRGNFPPRFSGRQFPNYSSELNVNALELEDSALYLCASSLISGSTNEQFFGPGTRLTVL.

The chain couples TRBV6-4 to TRBJ2-3, with 13 bases lining up with TRBD2. Germline-derived CDR1 and CDR2 are MRHNA and SNTAGT. The CDR3 totals 16 residues. Trimming took 6 bases from V and 4 from J; bases not matched to a gene: 7. The CDR3 sequence is CASSRTSGSGADTQYF. CDR3 DNA: TGTGCCAGCAGCAGGACTAGCGGGAGCGGGGCAGATACGCAGTATTTT.

V and J are TRBV28 and TRBJ2-1; D gene unclear. This CDR3 region has 13 residues. V was shortened by 5 bases and J by 4 bases, with 9 bases between the two germline ends. CDR1 is MDHEN and CDR2 is SYDVKM in the germline V gene. The CDR3 bases are TGTGCCAGCAGTCCGCCCACATACAATGAGCAGTTCTTC. As protein: CASSPPTYNEQFF.